Following are 27 T cell receptor beta chains from one sample sequenced in a study of shared clonotypes between healthy human individuals. Profiling relied on immunoSEQ multiplex PCR, and the TCRdb table lists in-frame clones only, not all of them. The table records hundreds of thousands of clones, 90% to 96% of them present only once. The sequenced material came from naive CD4+ T cells sorted from blood. As for subset: CD45RA+ positively selected. The receptors originated from a woman under 40 in good health.

The rearrangement uses TRBV7-6 and TRBJ2-7; 11 nucleotides agree with TRBD2. The CDR3 loop spans 14 amino acids. CDR1 is SGHVS, CDR2 FNYEAQ, per germline. J was trimmed by 2 bases and V by 5 bases; bases with no gene match: 2. The CDR3 is CASSAGLAAYEQYF. CDR3 nucleotide sequence: TGTGCCAGCAGCGCGGGACTAGCGGCCTACGAGCAGTACTTC.

The chain joins TRBV28 to TRBJ2-1; 8 nucleotides match TRBD2. Germline V gives CDR1 MDHEN, CDR2 SYDVKM. Trimming at V came to 7 bases and at J to 0 bases, leaving 17 bases not matched to a gene. The CDR3 is 19 amino acids. CDR3 in amino acids: CASMPTLVAGLSSYNEQFF. The CDR3 DNA is TGTGCCAGCATGCCGACGCTCGTAGCGGGATTAAGCTCCTACAATGAGCAGTTCTTC.

The J gene is TRBJ1-1, the V gene TRBV5-4, with D hard to call. The CDR3 has 15 residues. V lost 4 bases and J 0 bases, leaving 13 bases between the germline ends. The germline V gene encodes CDR1 SGHNT and CDR2 YYREEE (reference sequence). CDR3 region: CASSPRAAMNTEAFF. CDR3 coding DNA: TGTGCCAGCAGCCCCCGAGCGGCTATGAACACTGAAGCTTTCTTT. The full variable domain, with the rest looked up from reference TRBV5-4 and TRBJ1-1, is ETGVTQSPTHLIKTRGQQVTLRCSSQSGHNTVSWYQQALGQGPQFIFQYYREEENGRGNFPPRFSGLQFPNYSSELNVNALELDDSALYLCASSPRAAMNTEAFFGQGTRLTVV.

This rearrangement joins TRBV7-9 to TRBJ1-5; D unclear. The length of the CDR3 is 13 residues. Germline V gene data show CDR1 as SEHNR and CDR2 as FQNEAQ (reference sequence). Trimming left V 1 base short and J 4 bases short, with 5 bases between. The CDR3 sequence: CASSLGRNQPQHF. The CDR3 bases are TGTGCCAGCAGCTTAGGACGGAATCAGCCCCAGCATTTT. Together with reference TRBV7-9 and TRBJ1-5, the CDR3 gives the full variable domain: DTGVSQNPRHKITKRGQNVTFRCDPISEHNRLYWYRQTLGQGPEFLTYFQNEAQLEKSRLLSDRFSAERPKGSFSTLEIQRTEQGDSAMYLCASSLGRNQPQHFGDGTRLSIL.

This CDR3 reads CASREGTGKNEQYF. The CDR3 DNA sequence: TGTGCCAGCAGGGAAGGGACAGGGAAGAACGAGCAGTACTTC. The V gene is TRBV28, the J gene TRBJ2-7; 9 nucleotides line up with TRBD1. This CDR3 is 14 amino acids long. Germline lookup yields CDR1 MDHEN and CDR2 SYDVKM. V was clipped by 6 bases and J by 5 bases; unmatched bases: 8.

The chain has TRBV7-2 and TRBJ2-7; D gene unclear. Germline values: CDR1 SGHTA, CDR2 FQGNSA. The CDR3 is 13 residues long. Trimming took off 2 bases at V and 6 bases at J, with 11 bases between the two ends. DNA for the CDR3: TGTGCCAGCAGCTTATACAGTAGAGGCGAGCAGTACTTC. Translated, it gives CASSLYSRGEQYF.

This clone was found once. The chain recombines TRBV6-1 with TRBJ1-1, with D unclear. The CDR3 sequence is 14 residues long. Germline CDR1 is MNHNS and CDR2 is SASEGT. Trimming removed 7 bases at V and 1 base at J, with 13 bases between. The DNA of the CDR3 is TGTGCCAGCATAACTGGGGAGAAGAACACTGAAGCTTTCTTT. Protein product: CASITGEKNTEAFF.

A single count supports this clone. The chain links TRBV2 to TRBJ1-3, with a weak D call TRBD1 (5 bases). V lost 7 bases to trimming and J lost 2 bases, with 9 bases between them. Germline CDR1 SNHLY, CDR2 FYNNEI. CDR3 length: 13 residues. The CDR3 sequence is CASIRTTGNTIYF. The CDR3 coding sequence is TGTGCCAGCATCAGGACAACTGGAAACACCATATATTTT. The full variable domain, completed using reference TRBV2 and TRBJ1-3, is EPEVTQTPSHQVTQMGQEVILRCVPISNHLYFYWYRQILGQKVEFLVSFYNNEISEKSEIFDDQFSVERPDGSNFTLKIRSTKLEDSAMYFCASIRTTGNTIYFGEGSWLTVV.

J is TRBJ2-3 and V is TRBV18; D unclear. The CDR3 spans 13 residues. From germline, CDR1 is KGHSH and CDR2 LQKENI. V lost 3 bases and J 6 bases, leaving 10 bases between the germline ends. CDR3 nucleotides: TGTGCCAGCTCACCTTTAGTTTCGGATACGCAGTATTTT. Residues: CASSPLVSDTQYF.

The sample holds one count of this clone. CDR3 in DNA: TGTGCCAGCAGCCCGGGACTAGCGGGAGTAGGCGAGCAGTACTTC. Residues: CASSPGLAGVGEQYF. The gene calls are TRBV28 and TRBJ2-7; 14 bases map to TRBD2. The CDR3 has 15 residues. V shed 6 bases, J shed 6 bases, and the junction held 7 bases outside the gene matches. CDR1 is MDHEN, CDR2 SYDVKM, per germline.

The rearrangement links TRBV6-1 to TRBJ2-7; no reliable D call. CDR1 is MNHNS, CDR2 SASEGT, per germline. V was clipped by 4 bases and J by 3 bases, with 13 bases between them. The CDR3 extends over 14 amino acids. DNA for the CDR3: TGTGCCAGCAGTGTAGAAGCACGCCACTACGAGCAGTACTTC. The encoded protein is CASSVEARHYEQYF.

The V gene is TRBV12-1, the J gene TRBJ2-7. TRBV12-1 is labeled a pseudogene. This CDR3 contains 15 residues. The CDR3 is CASRSRGESVGEQYF. In DNA form, the CDR3 reads TGTGCCAGCAGATCCCGAGGGGAGTCCGTGGGGGAGCAGTACTTC.

The J gene is TRBJ2-1, the V gene TRBV2; 9 bases fit TRBD2. Germline loops: CDR1 SNHLY, CDR2 FYNNEI. This CDR3 region has 15 residues. The V segment lost 6 bases and the J segment 7 bases; nucleotides outside the gene matches: 10. The DNA for the CDR3 is TGTGCCAGCAGCCCCAGGACTAGCGATCCGAATGAGCAGTTCTTC. Translating gives CASSPRTSDPNEQFF.

This chain joins TRBV6-5 and TRBJ2-2; weak D call: TRBD1 (6 bases). The CDR3 covers 13 residues. Trimming took 6 bases from V and 6 from J, leaving 11 bases between them. CDR1 MNHEY and CDR2 SVGAGI come from the germline V gene. CDR3 protein: CASRDRVPGELFF. DNA for the CDR3: TGTGCCAGCAGGGACAGAGTCCCCGGGGAGCTGTTTTTT.

The chain has TRBV29-1 and TRBJ2-7; tentatively, D is TRBD2 (5 bases). CDR3 length: 14 residues. Germline values: CDR1 SQVTM, CDR2 ANQGSEA. With 1 base removed from V and 9 bases from J, the gap between germline ends came to 19 bases. The CDR3 sequence is CSVEGGSEVIGQYF. CDR3 DNA sequence: TGCAGCGTTGAAGGAGGGAGTGAGGTTATTGGGCAGTACTTC.

This clone has only one observation. The chain is built from TRBV28 and TRBJ2-1; 8 nucleotides agree with TRBD2. This CDR3 is 18 amino acids long. Per germline, CDR1 MDHEN and CDR2 SYDVKM. The J segment lost 9 bases and the V segment lost 0 bases, leaving 16 bases of the junction unmatched. CDR3 sequence reads: CASSLWATGTSFFGEQFF. DNA of the CDR3: TGTGCCAGCAGTTTATGGGCCACCGGGACTAGTTTTTTCGGTGAGCAGTTCTTC.

The J gene is TRBJ2-5, the V gene TRBV19, with D tentatively TRBD1 (6 bases). Trimming pared 3 bases from V and 5 bases from J, leaving 13 bases between. From germline, CDR1 is LNHDA and CDR2 SQIVND (reference sequence). This CDR3 is 14 amino acids long. CDR3 sequence (DNA): TGTGCCAGTAGTATTGGATCAGGGGAGGAGACCCAGTACTTC. This gives the protein CASSIGSGEETQYF.

On this clone: Within the sample, other DNA sequences also encode this same CDR3. The chain carries TRBV5-1 and TRBJ2-1; 9 bases are a match to TRBD2. V shed 2 bases and J 4 bases; nucleotides not matched to a gene: 4. This CDR3 spans 15 amino acids. Per the germline V gene, CDR1 is SGHRS and CDR2 is YFSETQ. The CDR3 DNA follows: TGCGCCAGCAGCTTAGCTAGCGGGGCTTACAATGAGCAGTTCTTC. Translating gives CASSLASGAYNEQFF.

The rearrangement joins TRBV19 to TRBJ2-1, with D maybe TRBD2 (6 bases). V lost 5 bases and J 2 bases, leaving 16 bases between the germline ends. The CDR3 length is 16 residues. Germline V gene sequence: CDR1 LNHDA, CDR2 SQIVND (reference sequence). The CDR3 DNA sequence: TGTGCCAGTAGTGAATCTGGGACTGTGGCCTACAATGAGCAGTTCTTC. This encodes CASSESGTVAYNEQFF.

The V call is TRBV30, the J call TRBJ1-5; tentative D call: TRBD1 (5 bases). Trimming pared 5 bases from V and 4 bases from J, leaving 12 bases between. The CDR3 length is 13 residues. The V gene's germline CDR1 is GTSNPN and CDR2 SVGIG (reference sequence). The CDR3 coding sequence is TGTGCCTGGGGAAAGTGGGGGAATCAGCCCCAGCATTTT. Protein: CAWGKWGNQPQHF.

The V gene is TRBV30, the J gene TRBJ1-6, with 7 bases aligning to TRBD1. The germline CDR1 and CDR2 sequences are GTSNPN and SVGIG (reference sequence). The CDR3 is 14 amino acids. J lost 7 bases, V lost 1 base, and 4 bases had no gene match. The CDR3 sequence is CAWSDRGKNSPLHF. The CDR3 DNA reads TGTGCCTGGAGTGACAGGGGTAAGAATTCACCCCTCCACTTT.

The chain couples TRBV5-1 to TRBJ2-1; D gene unclear. The germline V gene has CDR1 SGHRS and CDR2 YFSETQ. The V and J ends lost 0 bases and 7 bases respectively, with 14 bases between them. The CDR3 length is 15 residues. CDR3 in DNA: TGCGCCAGCAGCTTGGTAGGTACGCGACCTAATGAGCAGTTCTTC. Encoded protein: CASSLVGTRPNEQFF.

The chain is built from TRBV19 and TRBJ1-5; D is perhaps TRBD1 (6 bases). From germline, CDR1 is LNHDA and CDR2 SQIVND (reference sequence). Trimming shortened V by 5 bases and J by 5 bases, and 13 bases separated the two germline ends. The CDR3 length is 14 residues. This CDR3 reads CASSVGGGYQPQHF. The CDR3 region has the DNA TGTGCCAGTAGTGTAGGGGGAGGCTATCAGCCCCAGCATTTT. The full variable domain, rest sourced from reference TRBV19 and TRBJ1-5, is DGGITQSPKYLFRKEGQNVTLSCEQNLNHDAMYWYRQDPGQGLRLIYYSQIVNDFQKGDIAEGYSVSREKKESFPLTVTSAQKNPTAFYLCASSVGGGYQPQHFGDGTRLSIL.

This rearrangement joins TRBV28 to TRBJ1-3, with 10 bases aligning to TRBD1. With 9 bases clipped from V and 5 bases from J, the junction kept 10 bases outside the gene matches. CDR1 is MDHEN and CDR2 is SYDVKM in the germline V gene. The CDR3 runs to 15 residues. CDR3 nucleotide sequence: TGTGCCAGTGTAGGCTTGACAGGGGGCAGAAACACCATATATTTT. Encoded protein: CASVGLTGGRNTIYF.

The gene calls are TRBV11-3 and TRBJ1-1; unclear D gene. V was shortened by 4 bases and J by 1 base, with 10 bases between the two germline ends. CDR3 length: 14 amino acids. Germline V gene sequence: CDR1 SGHNT, CDR2 YENEEA. CDR3 in DNA: TGTGCCAGCAGCTCCCTTGACACGAACACTGAAGCTTTCTTT. This codes for CASSSLDTNTEAFF.

The V and J genes are TRBV29-1 and TRBJ2-5; 9 bases are shared with TRBD1. V lost 5 bases and J lost 4; bases outside the gene matches: 2. From germline, CDR1 is SQVTM and CDR2 ANQGSEA. CDR3 size: 12 residues. CDR3 sequence reads: CSVRTGAETQYF. The CDR3 DNA reads TGCAGCGTTCGGACAGGGGCAGAGACCCAGTACTTC.

The chain carries TRBV29-1 and TRBJ2-7, with no clear D. Germline values: CDR1 SQVTM, CDR2 ANQGSEA. The CDR3 has 15 residues. V shed 4 bases and J shed 4 bases, with 20 bases lying between them. CDR3 region: CSVVYQLAARYEQYF. In DNA form, the CDR3 reads TGCAGCGTTGTGTATCAGCTCGCTGCTCGGTACGAGCAGTACTTC.